A single sample gave rise to the 13 T cell receptor beta chains below, sequenced in a study of blood T cell repertoires in COVID-19. Measured with immunoSEQ multiplex PCR; TCRdb has only the in-frame clones, and not every one. The sample lists roughly 240,000 clones; about nine tenths were seen once. Sequencing was done on a sample of PBMCs or T cells enriched from blood (not recorded which). The receptors originated from a middle-aged woman with acute COVID-19.

The gene calls are TRBV12-5 and TRBJ2-7; perhaps TRBD2 as D (5 bases). Germline-derived CDR1 and CDR2 are LGHNT and FRNRAP. The CDR3 has 14 residues. Trimming pared 6 bases from V and 7 bases from J, leaving 19 bases between. As DNA, the CDR3 is TGTGCTAGTGGACCCAGCGGTACCCTGGGGGAGCAGTACTTC. Its translation: CASGPSGTLGEQYF.

The chain links TRBV9 to TRBJ1-1; no clear D. Germline-derived CDR1 and CDR2 are SGDLS and YYNGEE. The CDR3 has 13 residues. V was cut by 1 base and J by 1 base, with 5 bases left in between. The CDR3 loop is CASSVRRNTEAFF. In nucleotides, the CDR3 is TGTGCCAGCAGCGTAAGGAGGAACACTGAAGCTTTCTTT. Filled out from reference TRBV9 and TRBJ1-1, the complete variable domain reads DSGVTQTPKHLITATGQRVTLRCSPRSGDLSVYWYQQSLDQGLQFLIQYYNGEERAKGNILERFSAQQFPDLHSELNLSSLELGDSALYFCASSVRRNTEAFFGQGTRLTVV.

The V and J genes are TRBV7-2 and TRBJ2-7; 7 bases fit TRBD2. The V gene end was trimmed by 1 base and the J gene end by 3 bases; junction bases not matched to a gene: 6. Germline CDR1 is SGHTA and CDR2 is FQGNSA. The CDR3 runs to 15 residues. The CDR3 nucleotides are TGTGCCAGCAGCTTAGGCGCGGGACTACACTACGAGCAGTACGTC. This encodes CASSLGAGLHYEQYV.

This clone has a single count. The chain employs TRBV9 and TRBJ2-5, with 7 bases that match TRBD2. Per germline, CDR1 SGDLS and CDR2 YYNGEE. The CDR3 runs to 13 residues. Trimming removed 4 bases from V and 1 base from J; junction bases left unmatched: 1. The CDR3 DNA reads TGTGCCAGCAGCCGGGGGGTCCAAGAGACCCAGTACTTC. Its translation is CASSRGVQETQYF.

The chain has TRBV10-3 and TRBJ2-5; a weak D match, TRBD2 (6 bases). Trimming left V 8 bases short and J 5 bases short, with 21 bases between. The CDR3 is 15 residues long. Per germline, CDR1 ENHRY and CDR2 SYGVKD. In DNA, the CDR3 is TGTGCCATCCAAAAGGGGACTGCGACGTGGGAGACCCAGTACTTC. It translates to CAIQKGTATWETQYF.

This clone was detected only once. V is TRBV27 and J is TRBJ1-1; TRBD1 is a possible D gene (5 bases). The CDR3 is 14 amino acids. The ends were cut back, 3 bases at V and 6 bases at J, with 14 bases in the middle. Germline loops: CDR1 MNHEY, CDR2 SMNVEV (reference sequence). CDR3 coding DNA: TGTGCCAGCAGTTTTCTCTCAGGGTCGGCTGAAGCTTTCTTT. Amino acids: CASSFLSGSAEAFF.

This clone was detected only once. This chain connects TRBV5-6 to TRBJ2-2, with 9 bases fitting TRBD1. The CDR3 runs 17 residues. V lost 5 bases to trimming and J lost 1 base; unmatched junction nucleotides: 9. Germline CDR1 SGHDT, CDR2 YYEEEE. CDR3 loop: CASRVTGGARNTGELFF. The CDR3 nucleotides are TGTGCCAGCAGGGTTACAGGGGGCGCGCGGAACACCGGGGAGCTGTTTTTT.

J is TRBJ2-5 and V is TRBV6-5, with TRBD2 as a possible D gene (5 bases). Deletions cut 10 bases from V and 2 bases from J, with 20 bases between. In germline, CDR1 is MNHEY, CDR2 SVGAGI. The CDR3 has 15 amino acids. The CDR3 DNA reads as TGTGCCACCACACATAACGAGGAGGTACAAGAGACCCAGTACTTC. Translated: CATTHNEEVQETQYF.

The chain joins TRBV7-8 to TRBJ2-2, with D unclear. The length of the CDR3 is 16 residues. Germline lookup yields CDR1 SGHVS and CDR2 FQNEAQ. With 5 bases removed from V and 0 bases from J, the gap between germline ends came to 13 bases. In DNA, the CDR3 is TGTGCCAGCAGCCTACCTCGCGGAGCGAACACCGGGGAGCTGTTTTTT. Translation: CASSLPRGANTGELFF.

The chain recombines TRBV5-4 with TRBJ1-2; 11 bases align to TRBD1. J gave up 5 bases and V 4 bases, and 4 bases lay outside the gene matches. CDR3 length: 14 amino acids. Germline V gene sequence: CDR1 SGHNT, CDR2 YYREEE (reference sequence). CDR3 region: CASSGRDRGYGYTF. The CDR3, as DNA: TGTGCCAGCAGCGGCCGGGACAGGGGGTATGGCTACACCTTC.

The chain combines TRBV5-1 with TRBJ2-2, with TRBD1 matching 9 bases. The V gene end was trimmed by 3 bases and the J gene end by 8 bases; junction bases not matched to a gene: 5. In germline, CDR1 is SGHRS, CDR2 YFSETQ. The CDR3 consists of 14 residues. This CDR3 reads CASSWTGDSGELFF. CDR3 coding DNA: TGCGCCAGCAGCTGGACAGGGGACAGTGGGGAGCTGTTTTTT.

The rearrangement links TRBV2 to TRBJ2-7; possibly TRBD2 for D (5 bases). Per the germline V gene, CDR1 is SNHLY and CDR2 is FYNNEI. The CDR3 length is 16 residues. The germline V and J ends were trimmed by 6 bases and 0 bases, with 18 bases remaining between them. The CDR3 sequence is CASRPFGVISSYEQYF. Written as DNA, the CDR3 is TGTGCCAGCAGGCCCTTCGGGGTCATCTCCTCCTACGAGCAGTACTTC.

The chain carries TRBV19 and TRBJ1-2; 9 bases are shared with TRBD1. Germline assignment: CDR1 LNHDA and CDR2 SQIVND (reference sequence). The CDR3 totals 18 residues. V lost 5 bases to trimming and J lost 8 bases; unmatched junction nucleotides: 21. The CDR3 sequence is CASSSLGTGYPFYGGYTF. The CDR3 bases are TGTGCCAGTAGTTCTCTTGGGACAGGGTATCCCTTCTATGGAGGCTACACCTTC.